The 21 T cell receptor beta chains below were found in one sample sequenced in a study of CD8 T cells in Susac syndrome. The RNA, about 0.45 to 1 ug, was put through reverse transcription using random hexamers. MiXCR, run by TCRdb on the immunoSEQ multiplex PCR reads, gives a single entry per CDR3 protein. The sample comprises some 140,000 distinct CDR3 sequences, roughly 76% of which are singletons, and roughly 0.53% rests with the top ten. The sample taken for sequencing was CD8+ T cells from PBMCs. The receptors shown here come from a human donor with multiple sclerosis.

The V gene is TRBV27, the J gene TRBJ2-2, with D perhaps matching TRBD2 (5 bases). With 3 bases removed from V and 0 bases from J, the gap between germline ends came to 11 bases. CDR3 size: 16 residues. Germline CDR1 and CDR2: MNHEY and SMNVEV (reference sequence). As DNA, the CDR3 is TGTGCCAGCAGTTTTTTGGACTTCACGAACACCGGGGAGCTGTTTTTT. Protein product: CASSFLDFTNTGELFF.

V gene TRBV5-1 combines with J gene TRBJ2-3, with 16 bases fitting TRBD2. Germline values: CDR1 SGHRS, CDR2 YFSETQ. This CDR3 is 17 amino acids long. V was clipped by 4 bases and J by 1 base; unmatched bases: 3. The CDR3 protein is CASSGTSGGVGTDTQYF. The CDR3 nucleotides read TGCGCCAGCAGCGGGACTAGCGGGGGGGTCGGCACAGATACGCAGTATTTT.

V usage is TRBV5-8 and J usage is TRBJ1-2; 12 bases fit TRBD1. This CDR3 has 16 amino acids. Germline CDR1 reads SGHTS; CDR2 reads YDEGEE. V lost 5 bases and J lost 4; bases outside the gene matches: 9. In DNA, the CDR3 is TGTGCCAGCAGTACCGGGACAGGGGGCGGTCGCTATGGCTACACCTTC. It yields the protein CASSTGTGGGRYGYTF.

The genes are TRBV28 and TRBJ2-1; TRBD1 aligns across 7 bases. The CDR3 length is 14 residues. Germline V gives CDR1 MDHEN, CDR2 SYDVKM. With V trimmed by 4 bases and J by 7 bases, 7 bases remained unmatched. The CDR3 region has the DNA TGTGCCAGCAGTTACGGGACAGTACAGAATGAGCAGTTCTTC. Protein: CASSYGTVQNEQFF.

Here the CDR3 reads CASSLYFFGSSTDTQYF. For the CDR3, the DNA is TGTGCCAGCAGTTTATATTTCTTTGGCTCCTCCACAGATACGCAGTATTTT. This rearrangement joins TRBV27 to TRBJ2-3; D unclear. The germline gives CDR1 MNHEY, CDR2 SMNVEV (reference sequence). Trimming left V 1 base short and J 2 bases short, with 16 bases between. There are 17 residues in the CDR3.

The chain couples TRBV12-3 or TRBV12-4 to TRBJ1-4; 7 bases align to TRBD1. The length of the CDR3 is 15 residues. Trimming cost V 6 bases and J 8 bases; bases outside gene matches: 12. The CDR3 sequence is CASSPRRQGTEKLFF. The CDR3 DNA sequence: TGTGCCAGCAGCCCACGGAGACAGGGAACGGAAAAACTGTTTTTT.

The chain uses TRBV6-5 and TRBJ2-4, with a weak D call TRBD1 (6 bases). V gave up 4 bases and J gave up 0 bases, with 13 bases separating them. CDR1 is MNHEY and CDR2 is SVGAGI in the germline V gene. The CDR3 has 16 amino acids. The CDR3 nucleotides read TGTGCCAGCAGTTCTCGACAGGCCATAGCCAAAAACATTCAGTACTTC. Translation: CASSSRQAIAKNIQYF.

The CDR3 DNA sequence: TGTGCCAGCAGCCCCCGGACTAGCGGGAGATTTGAGCAGTTCTTC. Translating gives CASSPRTSGRFEQFF. The V and J genes are TRBV7-9 and TRBJ2-1; TRBD2 aligns across 13 bases. CDR3 length: 15 residues. The trim removed 5 bases at V and 9 bases at J, leaving 7 bases unmatched. Germline V gene sequence: CDR1 SEHNR, CDR2 FQNEAQ (reference sequence).

The gene calls are TRBV4-2 and TRBJ1-4; D is undetermined. Trimming took 4 bases from V and 8 from J, leaving 17 bases between them. Germline V gene sequence: CDR1 LGHNA, CDR2 YNFKEQ. The CDR3 consists of 15 residues. CDR3 region: CASSRHKIRGEKLFF. The CDR3 nucleotides are TGTGCCAGCAGCCGCCACAAGATTAGAGGCGAAAAACTGTTTTTT.

The chain joins TRBV6-1 to TRBJ1-5; no definite D call. The CDR3 has 14 residues. Germline V gives CDR1 MNHNS, CDR2 SASEGT. V lost 6 bases, J lost 2 bases, and 11 bases lay in between. The CDR3 is CASSLDTGNQPQHF. In DNA, the CDR3 is TGTGCCAGCAGCCTCGACACAGGCAATCAGCCCCAGCATTTT.

The V call is TRBV4-1, the J call TRBJ1-2; a possible D gene is TRBD1 (6 bases). This CDR3 region has 16 residues. Germline V lookup: CDR1 MGHRA, CDR2 YSYEKL. Trimming took off 0 bases at V and 5 bases at J, with 16 bases between the two ends. In DNA form, the CDR3 reads TGCGCCAGCAGCCAAGATTTTGGCCAGGGGATGTATGGCTACACCTTC. Residues: CASSQDFGQGMYGYTF.

The chain employs TRBV14 and TRBJ2-2; TRBD1 is a possible D gene (5 bases). The ends were cut back, 0 bases at V and 0 bases at J, with 14 bases in the middle. Germline CDR1 SGHDN, CDR2 FVKESK. The CDR3 consists of 18 residues. CDR3 sequence reads: CASSQEPGPQPNTGELFF. The CDR3 DNA sequence: TGTGCCAGCAGCCAAGAGCCAGGGCCGCAGCCGAACACCGGGGAGCTGTTTTTT.

This chain joins TRBV6-5 and TRBJ2-2; D ambiguous. CDR3 length: 13 residues. Trimming stripped 4 bases from V and 1 base from J, with 4 bases between. Germline CDR1 MNHEY, CDR2 SVGAGI. The CDR3: CASSSLNTGELFF. The CDR3 region has the DNA TGTGCCAGCAGTTCCTTGAACACCGGGGAGCTGTTTTTT.

This clonotype was detected only a few times. V and J are TRBV14 and TRBJ2-7, with D tentatively TRBD2 (5 bases). This CDR3 spans 13 amino acids. V was shortened by 3 bases and J by 4 bases, with 10 bases between the two germline ends. Germline loops: CDR1 SGHDN, CDR2 FVKESK. The CDR3 spells CASSQTGEYEQYF. The CDR3 coding sequence is TGTGCCAGCAGCCAGACCGGGGAGTACGAGCAGTACTTC.

J is TRBJ2-7 and V is TRBV11-2; D possibly uses TRBD1 or TRBD2 (5 bases each). This CDR3 region has 14 residues. Germline V gene data show CDR1 as SGHAT and CDR2 as FQNNGV. V lost 5 bases, J lost 1 base, and 12 bases lay in between. The CDR3 here is CASSLGAVSYEQYF. Here the CDR3 DNA reads TGTGCCAGCAGCCTCGGGGCAGTGTCCTACGAGCAGTACTTC.

The chain links TRBV15 to TRBJ2-1, with D uncertain. Trimming removed 5 bases from V and 5 bases from J, with 13 bases in between. From germline, CDR1 is LNHNV and CDR2 YYDKDF (reference sequence). This CDR3 has 14 amino acids. As DNA, the CDR3 is TGTGCCACCAGCGGAGCTAGAGTCAACAATGAGCAGTTCTTC. The encoded protein is CATSGARVNNEQFF.

This sequence joins TRBV15 and TRBJ1-3, with D hard to call. The CDR3 has 16 residues. V was trimmed by 0 bases and J by 1 base, leaving 10 bases between them. Germline V gene lookup returns CDR1 LNHNV and CDR2 YYDKDF (reference sequence). The CDR3 DNA is TGTGCCACCAGCAGAGATCGGGAAGGTTCTGGAAACACCATATATTTT. It translates to CATSRDREGSGNTIYF.

This chain joins TRBV4-3 and TRBJ1-2, with D hard to call. Germline CDR1 LGHNA, CDR2 YSLEER. V lost 3 bases, J lost 6 bases, and 17 bases lay in between. The CDR3 is 15 residues long. The CDR3, as DNA: TGCGCCAGCAGCCAGCTTCCAAGCGGAGGCGATGGCTACACCTTC. Translation gives CASSQLPSGGDGYTF.

CDR3 bases: TGTGCCACCCGGGGGGTGAACACTGAAGCTTTCTTT. This translates into CATRGVNTEAFF. The rearrangement joins TRBV24-1 to TRBJ1-1, with a weak D call TRBD1 (5 bases). CDR1 and CDR2 from the germline V gene are KGHDR and SFDVKD. This CDR3 is built from 12 residues. Trimming left V 9 bases short and J 0 bases short, with 7 bases between.

The chain carries TRBV7-9 and TRBJ1-5, with TRBD1 matching 7 bases. Per germline, CDR1 SEHNR and CDR2 FQNEAQ (reference sequence). Trimming cost V 5 bases and J 3 bases; bases outside gene matches: 4. The CDR3 contains 14 residues. CDR3: CASSRTGSNQPQHF. Written as DNA, the CDR3 is TGTGCCAGCAGCCGGACAGGTTCCAATCAGCCCCAGCATTTT. The variable domain in full, completed from reference TRBV7-9 and TRBJ1-5, reads DTGVSQNPRHKITKRGQNVTFRCDPISEHNRLYWYRQTLGQGPEFLTYFQNEAQLEKSRLLSDRFSAERPKGSFSTLEIQRTEQGDSAMYLCASSRTGSNQPQHFGDGTRLSIL.

The chain links TRBV12-3 or TRBV12-4 to TRBJ2-1; 10 bases agree with TRBD1. The CDR3 length is 15 residues. V shed 7 bases, J shed 2 bases, and the junction held 5 bases outside the gene matches. CDR3 DNA: TGTGCCAGCAAAAGGGGGACAGGGGCCTACAATGAGCAGTTCTTC. Amino acids: CASKRGTGAYNEQFF.